Listed below are T cell receptor beta chains from one sample, sequenced in a study of T cells in Graves' hyperthyroidism and ophthalmopathy. TCRdb analysed the multiplex PCR reads with MiXCR anew, one entry per CDR3 protein. The repertoire consists of approximately 510,000 distinct CDR3 sequences, with around 43% occurring once and the leading ten covering about two fifths. Sequences were obtained from peripheral blood or thyroid tissue (not recorded which). The receptors shown here come from an adult woman with Graves' disease, either hyperthyroidism or ophthalmopathy (not recorded which). CDR3s include the opening cysteine and the closing phenylalanine or tryptophan. The order of the fields is J gene, V gene, CDR3 protein.

J: TRBJ2-3; V: TRBV5-6; CDR3: CASSMTSGTDTQYF
J: TRBJ2-5; V: TRBV5-1; CDR3: CASSFWGAHETQYF
J: TRBJ2-7; V: TRBV29-1; CDR3: CSVEDGSYEQYF
J: TRBJ1-1; V: TRBV12-5; CDR3: CASSLYRGEAFF
J: TRBJ1-1; V: TRBV20-1; CDR3: CSARKTAYTEAFF
J: TRBJ1-2; V: TRBV29-1; CDR3: CSVEDASLISGNTF
J: TRBJ1-1; V: TRBV5-1; CDR3: CASSLVQVNTEAFF
J: TRBJ2-5; V: TRBV24-1; CDR3: CATQGWETQYF
J: TRBJ2-7; V: TRBV24-1; CDR3: CATSESGQSSHEQYF
J: TRBJ2-7; V: TRBV7-9; CDR3: CASSLTSGRGALAEQYF
J: TRBJ2-7; V: TRBV25-1; CDR3: CASRGGNLPYEQYF
J: TRBJ2-7; V: TRBV6-1; CDR3: CAIKVRDSPYEQYF
J: TRBJ2-2; V: TRBV5-1; CDR3: CASSRSGRALANTGELFF
J: TRBJ1-5; V: TRBV15; CDR3: CAASSEQGGNQPQHF
J: TRBJ2-7; V: TRBV29-1; CDR3: CSVSERFSYEQYF
J: TRBJ1-1; V: TRBV4-1; CDR3: CASSQEAGMNTEAFF
J: TRBJ1-2; V: TRBV7-9; CDR3: CASSLTGNGYTF
J: TRBJ1-2; V: TRBV7-9; CDR3: CASSPQGGSDGYTF
J: TRBJ1-2; V: TRBV6-2/TRBV6-3; CDR3: CASSSGHGYTF
J: TRBJ1-4; V: TRBV7-9; CDR3: CASSSTWDRGPEKLFF
J: TRBJ2-1; V: TRBV7-2; CDR3: CASSQGGSYNEQFF
J: TRBJ2-5; V: TRBV20-1; CDR3: CSARVSGGETQYF
J: TRBJ2-2; V: TRBV10-3; CDR3: CAIRTSGRRNTGELFF